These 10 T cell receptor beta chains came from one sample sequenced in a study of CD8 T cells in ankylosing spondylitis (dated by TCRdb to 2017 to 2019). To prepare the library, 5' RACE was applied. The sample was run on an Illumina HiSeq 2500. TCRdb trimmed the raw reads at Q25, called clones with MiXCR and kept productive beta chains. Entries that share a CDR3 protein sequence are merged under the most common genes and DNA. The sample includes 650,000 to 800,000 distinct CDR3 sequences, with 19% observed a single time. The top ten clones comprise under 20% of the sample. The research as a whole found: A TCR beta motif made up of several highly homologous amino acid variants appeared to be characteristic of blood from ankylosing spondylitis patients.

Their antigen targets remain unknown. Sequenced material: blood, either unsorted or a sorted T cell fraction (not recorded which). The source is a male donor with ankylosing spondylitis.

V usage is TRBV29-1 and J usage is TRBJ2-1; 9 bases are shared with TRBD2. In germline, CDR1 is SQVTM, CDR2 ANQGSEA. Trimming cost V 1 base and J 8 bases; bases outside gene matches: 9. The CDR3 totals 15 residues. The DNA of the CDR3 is TGCAGCGTTGAAGGCGGGCAGATAGCGGGGGATGAGCAGTTCTTC. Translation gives CSVEGGQIAGDEQFF.

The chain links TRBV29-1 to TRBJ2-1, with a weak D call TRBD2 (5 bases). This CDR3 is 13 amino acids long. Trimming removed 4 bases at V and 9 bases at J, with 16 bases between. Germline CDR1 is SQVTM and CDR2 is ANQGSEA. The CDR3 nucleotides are TGCAGCGTTGGACTTGACTACCAGAGTGAGCAGTTCTTC. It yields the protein CSVGLDYQSEQFF.

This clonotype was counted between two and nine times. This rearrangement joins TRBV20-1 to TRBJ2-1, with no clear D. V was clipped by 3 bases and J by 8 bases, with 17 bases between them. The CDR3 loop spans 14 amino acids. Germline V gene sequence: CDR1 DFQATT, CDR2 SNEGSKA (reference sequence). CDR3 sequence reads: CSASFLTTTYEQFF. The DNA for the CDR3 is TGCAGTGCTAGTTTCCTTACCACCACTTATGAGCAGTTCTTC.

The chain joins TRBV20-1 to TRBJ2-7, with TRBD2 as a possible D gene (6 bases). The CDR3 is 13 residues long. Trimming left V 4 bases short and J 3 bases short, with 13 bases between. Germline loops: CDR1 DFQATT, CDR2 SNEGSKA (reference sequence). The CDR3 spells CSATRDSVYEQYF. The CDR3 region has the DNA TGCAGTGCTACCCGGGACTCAGTCTACGAGCAGTACTTC.

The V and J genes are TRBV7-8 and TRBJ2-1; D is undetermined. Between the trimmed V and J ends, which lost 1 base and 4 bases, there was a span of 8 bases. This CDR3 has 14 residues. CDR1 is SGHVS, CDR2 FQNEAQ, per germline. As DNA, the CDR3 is TGTGCCAGCAGCTTAGGGTACATGTACAATGAGCAGTTCTTC. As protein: CASSLGYMYNEQFF.

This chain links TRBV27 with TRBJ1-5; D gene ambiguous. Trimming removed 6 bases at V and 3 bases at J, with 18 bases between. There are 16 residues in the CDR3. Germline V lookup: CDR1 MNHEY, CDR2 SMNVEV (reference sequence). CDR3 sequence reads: CASSSVGEIYNQPQHF. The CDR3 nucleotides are TGTGCCAGCAGCTCGGTAGGAGAGATTTACAATCAGCCCCAGCATTTT.

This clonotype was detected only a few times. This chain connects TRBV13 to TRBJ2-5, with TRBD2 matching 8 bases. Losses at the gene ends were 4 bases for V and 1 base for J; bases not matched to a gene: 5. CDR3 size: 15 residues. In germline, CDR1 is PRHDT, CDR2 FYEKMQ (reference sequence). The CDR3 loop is CASSSSGTSQETQYF. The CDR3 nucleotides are TGTGCCAGCAGCTCCTCCGGGACTAGCCAAGAGACCCAGTACTTC.

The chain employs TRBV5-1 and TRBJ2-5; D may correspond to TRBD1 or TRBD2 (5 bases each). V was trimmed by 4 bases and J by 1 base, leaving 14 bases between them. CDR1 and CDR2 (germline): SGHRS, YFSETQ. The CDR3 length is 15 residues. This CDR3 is CASSLQGGGQETQYF. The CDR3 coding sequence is TGCGCCAGCAGCCTCCAAGGTGGGGGCCAAGAGACCCAGTACTTC.

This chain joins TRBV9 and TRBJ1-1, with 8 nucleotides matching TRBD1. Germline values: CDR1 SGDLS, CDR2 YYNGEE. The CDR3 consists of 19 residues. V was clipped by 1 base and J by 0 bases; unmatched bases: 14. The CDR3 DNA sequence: TGTGCCAGCAGCGTAAACGTCCAGGGGGCGAATAGCCTGAACACTGAAGCTTTCTTT. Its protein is CASSVNVQGANSLNTEAFF.

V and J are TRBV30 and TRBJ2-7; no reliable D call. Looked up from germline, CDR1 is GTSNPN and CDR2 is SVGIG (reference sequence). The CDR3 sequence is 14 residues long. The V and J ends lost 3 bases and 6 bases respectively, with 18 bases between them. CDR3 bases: TGTGCCTGGAGCAGGAAACCACGGCTCTCCGAGCAGTACTTC. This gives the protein CAWSRKPRLSEQYF.